This T cell receptor beta chain stems from a study of OX40 agonist ivuxolimab in advanced cancers. About the study: Given to patients was ivuxolimab, an agonistic anti-OX40 (CD134) antibody. Findings and limits, study-wide: Among the least clonally expanded were partial responders at 0.1-3.0 mg/kg. By week 6 at 0.1 to 3.0 mg/kg, blood CD4+ and CD8+ T cells had expanded clonally.

The repertoire was sequenced with immunoSEQ multiplex PCR; TCRdb's copy has only in-frame clones and lacks some. The sample holds around 80,000 clones, about 85% seen once. Looked up from germline, CDR1 is SGHTA and CDR2 is FQGNSA. The CDR3 runs 13 residues. With 3 bases removed from V and 6 bases from J, the gap between germline ends came to 11 bases. On this clone: Antigen specificity is unknown.

The input for sequencing was CD4+ or CD8+ T cells sorted from blood, taken in a trial of the OX40 agonist ivuxolimab. This sequence joins TRBV7-2 and TRBJ1-2; tentative D call: TRBD1 (5 bases). The sequence was obtained from an adult with an advanced solid tumor such as melanoma, head and neck, liver or kidney cancer. The CDR3, as DNA: TGTGCCAGCAGCTTTCAGGGATCCCATGGCTACACCTTC. It encodes CASSFQGSHGYTF.